The present T cell receptor (beta chain) was sequenced within a study of T cell responses to AZD1222 COVID-19 vaccine. The CDR3 loop spans 13 amino acids. The V gene lost 8 bases and the J gene lost 4 bases, with 9 bases spanning the gap. Germline V gene data show CDR1 as SNHLY and CDR2 as FYNNEI. Libraries were prepared by immunoSEQ multiplex PCR; TCRdb keeps only in-frame clonotypes and omits some of them. This table holds roughly 99,000 clones, approximately 90% found once. V is TRBV2 and J is TRBJ1-6; D is perhaps TRBD1 (5 bases). The origin of this receptor is an adult who received the AZD1222 COVID-19 vaccine. Sequencing was performed on peripheral blood, taken 28 days after the second AZD1222 dose. The CDR3 spells CASGGRYNSPLHF. The DNA of the CDR3 is TGTGCCAGCGGGGGACGGTATAATTCACCCCTCCACTTT.